These 3 T cell receptor beta chains originate from one sample sequenced in a study of T cell responses to AZD1222 COVID-19 vaccine. Measured with immunoSEQ multiplex PCR; TCRdb has only the in-frame clones, and not every one. The repertoire holds 95,000 to 100,000 clones, with roughly 84% as singletons. Here the sequenced sample was peripheral blood, taken on day 0 of AZD1222 vaccination. The origin of the receptors is an adult in good health.

The rearrangement links TRBV3-1 (or the pseudogene TRBV3-2) to TRBJ1-4, with unresolved D. The germline gives CDR1 LGHDT, CDR2 YNNKEL (reference sequence). CDR3 length: 15 amino acids. The V end lost 2 bases, the J end lost 7 bases, and 14 bases lay between the germline ends. DNA for the CDR3: TGTGCCAGCAGCCAATCTGGGGTCCTCGGTGAAAAACTGTTTTTT. This translates into CASSQSGVLGEKLFF.

V gene TRBV5-1 combines with J gene TRBJ2-5; a possible D gene is TRBD2 (5 bases). CDR1 is SGHRS and CDR2 is YFSETQ in the germline V gene. Trimming stripped 0 bases from V and 5 bases from J, with 8 bases between. The CDR3 spans 13 residues. The CDR3 spells CASSLALAETQYF. CDR3 nucleotide sequence: TGCGCCAGCAGCTTGGCCCTAGCCGAGACCCAGTACTTC. The whole variable domain, filled in from reference TRBV5-1 and TRBJ2-5, reads KAGVTQTPRYLIKTRGQQVTLSCSPISGHRSVSWYQQTPGQGLQFLFEYFSETQRNKGNFPGRFSGRQFSNSRSEMNVSTLELGDSALYLCASSLALAETQYFGPGTRLLVL.

This chain uses TRBV3-1 (or the pseudogene TRBV3-2) with TRBJ2-3; tentatively, D is TRBD2 (5 bases). The germline CDR1 and CDR2 sequences are LGHDT and YNNKEL (reference sequence). There are 14 residues in the CDR3. The ends were cut back, 3 bases at V and 0 bases at J, with 7 bases in the middle. The DNA of the CDR3 is TGTGCCAGCAGCCACGGGGTTAGCACAGATACGCAGTATTTT. Amino acid sequence: CASSHGVSTDTQYF.